One sample yielded the 21 T cell receptor beta chains listed below, sequenced in a study of blood T cell repertoires in COVID-19. Produced via immunoSEQ multiplex PCR; TCRdb's table is partial and in-frame only. The repertoire holds about 270,000 clones, approximately 91% seen once, with under 2.5% in the top ten. Sequences were obtained from peripheral blood. The receptors were sampled from a man aged 45 to 65 with acute or convalescent COVID-19.

J is TRBJ2-1 and V is TRBV11-1, with D possibly TRBD1 on 5 matching bases. CDR1 is SGHAT and CDR2 is FQDESV in the germline V gene (reference sequence). Trimming left V 0 bases short and J 14 bases short, with 17 bases between. The CDR3 extends over 14 amino acids. DNA of the CDR3: TGTGCCAGCAGCTTAGCCATGTTGCAGGCCAGGGAGTTCTTC. Translating gives CASSLAMLQAREFF.

This chain joins TRBV3-1 (or the pseudogene TRBV3-2) and TRBJ2-1, with D unresolved. The germline V gene encodes CDR1 LGHDT and CDR2 YNNKEL (reference sequence). There are 11 residues in the CDR3. Trimming cost V 4 bases and J 8 bases, with 6 bases left between them. CDR3 DNA: TGTGCCAGCAGCCTTACTCATGAGCAGTTCTTC. Its translation is CASSLTHEQFF.

In nucleotides, the CDR3 is TGTGCCAGTAGCAGGGGCCTAGCGGGGGGTGAGACCCAGTACTTC. It codes for CASSRGLAGGETQYF. The chain couples TRBV19 to TRBJ2-5; 11 nucleotides align to TRBD2. The CDR3 length is 15 residues. Trimming removed 6 bases from V and 5 bases from J; junction bases left unmatched: 8. Germline CDR1 is LNHDA and CDR2 is SQIVND (reference sequence).

The chain combines TRBV3-1 (or the pseudogene TRBV3-2) with TRBJ2-1; D perhaps matches TRBD1 (6 bases). CDR1 is LGHDT and CDR2 is YNNKEL in the germline V gene (reference sequence). CDR3 length: 14 amino acids. V lost 4 bases, J lost 8 bases, and 15 bases lay in between. The CDR3 is CASSRLQGWDEQFF. CDR3 in DNA: TGTGCCAGCAGCCGACTCCAGGGGTGGGATGAGCAGTTCTTC.

This clone was recorded a few times. CDR3 residues: CASSIQEYSNQPQHF. Written as DNA, the CDR3 is TGTGCCAGTAGTATACAGGAATATAGCAATCAGCCCCAGCATTTT. This rearrangement joins TRBV19 to TRBJ1-5; D not resolved. The CDR3 runs 15 residues. The V and J ends lost 2 bases and 0 bases respectively, with 8 bases between them. Germline loops: CDR1 LNHDA, CDR2 SQIVND (reference sequence).

This clone was recorded once. The chain links TRBV29-1 to TRBJ1-2; 8 nucleotides agree with TRBD1. This CDR3 has 13 amino acids. V lost 6 bases, J lost 3 bases, and 6 bases stayed unmatched. Germline V gene sequence: CDR1 SQVTM, CDR2 ANQGSEA. CDR3 nucleotide sequence: TGCAGCGTAGCCTCAGGGGGCGACTATGGCTACACCTTC. Its translation: CSVASGGDYGYTF.

This clone has more than one count but fewer than ten. This chain uses TRBV27 with TRBJ2-3; D call uncertain. CDR1 is MNHEY, CDR2 SMNVEV, per germline (reference sequence). The length of the CDR3 is 14 residues. The germline V and J ends were trimmed by 3 bases and 0 bases, with 7 bases remaining between them. The CDR3: CASSFTTSTDTQYF. The CDR3 DNA reads TGTGCCAGCAGTTTCACCACTAGCACAGATACGCAGTATTTT.

This chain uses TRBV5-8 with TRBJ2-5; 7 bases are shared with TRBD1. V was clipped by 3 bases and J by 1 base; unmatched bases: 9. CDR3 length: 16 residues. The germline V gene has CDR1 SGHTS and CDR2 YDEGEE. CDR3 coding DNA: TGTGCCAGCAGCTCGACAGGGAGAGTCCCCCAAGAGACCCAGTACTTC. It translates to CASSSTGRVPQETQYF. Complete variable domain (other parts from reference TRBV5-8 and TRBJ2-5): EAGVTQSPTHLIKTRGQQATLRCSPISGHTSVYWYQQALGLGLQFLLWYDEGEERNRGNFPPRFSGRQFPNYSSELNVNALELEDSALYLCASSSTGRVPQETQYFGPGTRLLVL.

The genes are TRBV5-6 and TRBJ1-6; D is undetermined. This CDR3 is 14 amino acids long. Between the trimmed V and J ends, which lost 0 bases and 10 bases, there was a span of 11 bases. Germline V CDR1 and CDR2: SGHDT, YYEEEE. CDR3 protein: CASSLDGVGSPLHF. The CDR3 nucleotides are TGTGCCAGCAGCTTGGACGGGGTAGGATCACCCCTCCACTTT. The whole variable domain, filled in from reference TRBV5-6 and TRBJ1-6, reads DAGVTQSPTHLIKTRGQQVTLRCSPKSGHDTVSWYQQALGQGPQFIFQYYEEEERQRGNFPDRFSGHQFPNYSSELNVNALLLGDSALYLCASSLDGVGSPLHFGNGTRLTVT.

The chain joins TRBV11-3 to TRBJ2-7; the D is unclear. V dropped 0 bases and J dropped 6 bases, with 12 bases sitting between them. Germline V gene lookup returns CDR1 SGHNT and CDR2 YENEEA. The CDR3 spans 14 residues. The CDR3 coding sequence is TGTGCCAGCAGCTTAGATCGCTACCTCGGCGAGCAGTACTTC. This gives the protein CASSLDRYLGEQYF.

V is TRBV3-1 (or the pseudogene TRBV3-2) and J is TRBJ2-3; 7 bases are shared with TRBD2. The V gene's germline CDR1 is LGHDT and CDR2 YNNKEL (reference sequence). The J segment lost 6 bases and the V segment lost 4 bases, leaving 7 bases of the junction unmatched. The CDR3 contains 14 residues. In DNA form, the CDR3 reads TGTGCCAGCAGCCGAGGACTAGGTGTGGATACGCAGTATTTT. Translating gives CASSRGLGVDTQYF.

This chain joins TRBV6-6 and TRBJ2-3; possibly TRBD2 for D (5 bases). Between the trimmed V and J ends, which lost 0 bases and 4 bases, there was a span of 8 bases. The germline V gene has CDR1 MNHNY and CDR2 SVGAGI (reference sequence). This CDR3 is built from 14 residues. The CDR3 DNA reads as TGTGCCAGCAGTTACTCCCCTAGCCCAGATACGCAGTATTTT. Translation gives CASSYSPSPDTQYF.

The V call is TRBV3-1 (or the pseudogene TRBV3-2), the J call TRBJ1-6, with 7 bases lining up with TRBD1. Trimming cost V 2 bases and J 7 bases; bases outside gene matches: 5. This CDR3 is built from 15 residues. CDR1 LGHDT and CDR2 YNNKEL come from the germline V gene (reference sequence). Here the CDR3 DNA reads TGTGCCAGCAGCCAAAGCAGGGGGGACAATTCACCCCTCCACTTT. This codes for CASSQSRGDNSPLHF.

The V and J genes are TRBV18 and TRBJ1-2, with 7 bases identical to TRBD1. The ends lost 0 bases at V and 4 bases at J; junction bases unmatched: 2. The germline gives CDR1 KGHSH, CDR2 LQKENI. The CDR3 covers 14 residues. The CDR3 nucleotides are TGTGCCAGCTCACCACCCGACAGGGCCTATGGCTACACCTTC. Translated: CASSPPDRAYGYTF.

As regards this clone: Other nucleotide sequences in the sample specify the same CDR3. This rearrangement joins TRBV19 to TRBJ1-5, with D unresolved. CDR3 size: 14 residues. Germline CDR1 is LNHDA and CDR2 is SQIVND (reference sequence). V shed 3 bases and J shed 3 bases, with 9 bases lying between them. The CDR3 DNA sequence: TGTGCCAGTAGTATTAGGCAGGACAATCAGCCCCAGCATTTT. As protein: CASSIRQDNQPQHF.

The chain is built from TRBV7-8 and TRBJ1-5, with 10 bases matching TRBD1. V gave up 2 bases and J gave up 6 bases; unmatched junction bases: 4. Per germline, CDR1 SGHVS and CDR2 FQNEAQ. The CDR3 consists of 15 residues. The CDR3 protein is CASSLSGTGVQPQHF. CDR3 in DNA: TGTGCCAGCAGCTTATCCGGGACAGGGGTTCAGCCCCAGCATTTT. Together with reference TRBV7-8 and TRBJ1-5, the CDR3 gives the full variable domain: GAGVSQSPRYKVAKRGQDVALRCDPISGHVSLFWYQQALGQGPEFLTYFQNEAQLDKSGLPSDRFFAERPEGSVSTLKIQRTQQEDSAVYLCASSLSGTGVQPQHFGDGTRLSIL.

This clone has just one count. The chain is built from TRBV7-3 and TRBJ2-3; TRBD1 might be the D (6 bases). Germline CDR1 and CDR2: SGHTA and FQGTGA. The CDR3 runs to 15 residues. V gave up 2 bases and J gave up 6 bases, with 15 bases separating them. The CDR3 nucleotides read TGTGCCAGCAGCTTATCGGCAGGGGCGAGGGATACGCAGTATTTT. This sequence encodes CASSLSAGARDTQYF.

The V gene is TRBV5-1, the J gene TRBJ2-5, with 7 bases fitting TRBD2. V was clipped by 0 bases and J by 5 bases; unmatched bases: 7. This CDR3 has 15 amino acids. Germline CDR1 and CDR2: SGHRS and YFSETQ. CDR3 amino acids: CASSLGTSPWETQYF. In nucleotides, the CDR3 is TGCGCCAGCAGCTTGGGGACTAGTCCCTGGGAGACCCAGTACTTC.

With respect to this clone: Other DNA sequences in the sample encode the same CDR3. The chain uses TRBV11-2 and TRBJ1-4; no clear D. CDR3 length: 13 amino acids. V shed 1 base and J shed 8 bases, with 8 bases lying between them. Germline-derived CDR1 and CDR2 are SGHAT and FQNNGV. The CDR3 nucleotides read TGTGCCAGCAGCTTAGGGACTGAGGAAAAACTGTTTTTT. This encodes CASSLGTEEKLFF.

The chain is built from TRBV2 and TRBJ1-2; D call uncertain. The V gene's germline CDR1 is SNHLY and CDR2 FYNNEI. Trimming removed 3 bases at V and 2 bases at J, with 7 bases between. The CDR3 has 13 amino acids. The CDR3 region is CASSESGNYGYTF. DNA for the CDR3: TGTGCCAGCAGTGAGTCCGGGAACTATGGCTACACCTTC.

The chain combines TRBV5-4 with TRBJ1-2; a weak D match, TRBD1 (6 bases). The CDR3 runs to 15 residues. Germline loops: CDR1 SGHNT, CDR2 YYREEE (reference sequence). V gave up 4 bases and J gave up 4 bases, with 17 bases separating them. This CDR3 reads CASSRRGALGYGYTF. In DNA form, the CDR3 reads TGTGCCAGCAGCCGCCGGGGGGCGCTGGGCTATGGCTACACCTTC.